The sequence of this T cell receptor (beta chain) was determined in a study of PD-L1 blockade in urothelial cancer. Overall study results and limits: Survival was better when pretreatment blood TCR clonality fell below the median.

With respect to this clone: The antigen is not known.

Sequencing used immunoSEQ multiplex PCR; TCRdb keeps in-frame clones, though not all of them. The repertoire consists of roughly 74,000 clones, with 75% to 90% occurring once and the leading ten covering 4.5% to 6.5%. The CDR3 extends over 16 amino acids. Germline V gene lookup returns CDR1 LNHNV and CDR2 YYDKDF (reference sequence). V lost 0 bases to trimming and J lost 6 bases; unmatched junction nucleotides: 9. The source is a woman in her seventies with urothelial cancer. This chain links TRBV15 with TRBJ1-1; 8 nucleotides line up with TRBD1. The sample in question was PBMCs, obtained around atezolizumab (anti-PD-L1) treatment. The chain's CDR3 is CATSRDQDRVSSEAFF. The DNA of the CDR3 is TGTGCCACCAGCAGAGATCAGGACAGGGTGTCTTCTGAAGCTTTCTTT.